This T cell receptor beta chain was sequenced during a study of Ad26.COV2.S vaccination and SARS-CoV-2 variants. The overall study: Ad26.COV2.S shots went into the muscle once or twice, 56 days apart.

V was clipped by 0 bases and J by 1 base; unmatched bases: 3. The CDR3 consists of 16 residues. The V gene's germline CDR1 is LGHNA and CDR2 YNFKEQ. The data were produced by immunoSEQ multiplex PCR, yet TCRdb's version contains in-frame clones alone and is incomplete. The sample carries more than 400,000 clones, 90% recorded once. Treatment given: 15 to 20 received Ad26.COV2.S at low or high dose, single or two shots; about 5 received placebo; per-sample allocation not given. After the first vaccine or placebo injection, samples were drawn on day 63. The chain is built from TRBV4-2 and TRBJ2-7; 10 bases map to TRBD2. Sequencing was performed on peripheral blood, taken in a trial of Ad26.COV2.S vaccine versus placebo. The TCR sequence derives from a person between 18 and 59 years old who received the Ad26.COV2.S COVID-19 vaccine or a placebo. The CDR3 nucleotides are TGTGCCAGCAGCCAAGATCCGACTAGCGGGTCCTACGAGCAGTACTTC. Encoded protein: CASSQDPTSGSYEQYF.